The 8 T cell receptor beta chains presented below share a single source sample, sequenced in a study of T cell repertoires in cytomegalovirus infection (dated by TCRdb to the late 2010s). Read against the paper, the sample's treatment or condition label means: in vitro stimulation with specific CMV peptide epitopes to enrich CMV-specific T cells. For these receptors, no antigen is known. TCRdb shows the sequencer as Illumina HiSeq 1500. In-frame beta chains were kept once TCRdb had trimmed the public reads at Q25 with fastp and called clones with MiXCR. Identical CDR3 proteins give one entry, which carries the most common genes and DNA. The sample has about 920,000 distinct CDR3 sequences on record, around 29% of them singletons. The ten largest account for roughly 13% of the sample. Here the sequenced sample was cultured CD8+ T cells from PBMCs, taken from culture after CMV antigen stimulation. All receptors derive from a human donor in good health (CMV status not recorded). Some clones in this sample may be carry-over from other donors' samples.

Concerning this clonotype itself: A junction boundary mismatches the germline segment, possibly from a read error. The chain combines TRBV4-1 with TRBJ2-2; possible D gene TRBD1, 5 bases. There are 14 residues in the CDR3. Per germline, CDR1 MGHRA and CDR2 YSYEKL. CDR3 residues: CASSQPGLAGELFF. For the CDR3, the DNA is TGTGCCAGCAGCCAACCAGGGTTGGCCGGGGAGCTGTTTTTT.

CDR3 sequence: CASSGVWTNTGELFF. The DNA for the CDR3 is TGTGCCAGCAGTGGGGTATGGACGAACACCGGGGAGCTGTTTTTT. This sequence joins TRBV2 and TRBJ2-2; D is unresolved. CDR3 length: 15 amino acids. Trimming removed 4 bases at V and 0 bases at J, with 9 bases between. CDR1 and CDR2 (germline): SNHLY, FYNNEI. Supplemented by reference TRBV2 and TRBJ2-2, the full variable domain reads EPEVTQTPSHQVTQMGQEVILRCVPISNHLYFYWYRQILGQKVEFLVSFYNNEISEKSEIFDDQFSVERPDGSNFTLKIRSTKLEDSAMYFCASSGVWTNTGELFFGEGSRLTVL.

The J gene is TRBJ1-5, the V gene TRBV4-2; D gene unclear. V shed 0 bases and J shed 4 bases, with 10 bases lying between them. Germline V gene lookup returns CDR1 LGHNA and CDR2 YNFKEQ. CDR3 length: 15 residues. In DNA form, the CDR3 reads TGTGCCAGCAGCCAAGATGTACACCAAAATCAGCCCCAGCATTTT. Residues: CASSQDVHQNQPQHF.

There are a few counts of this clonotype. J is TRBJ2-5 and V is TRBV6-6; tentative D call: TRBD1 (6 bases). V lost 10 bases and J lost 1, with 19 bases in between. This CDR3 is built from 15 residues. Germline V gene data show CDR1 as MNHNY and CDR2 as SVGAGI (reference sequence). CDR3 coding DNA: TGTGCCACCCTATTTCTTACAGGGTCCCAAGAGACCCAGTACTTC. Its protein is CATLFLTGSQETQYF.

The chain links TRBV27 to TRBJ1-2, with D tentatively TRBD1 (5 bases). Germline assignment: CDR1 MNHEY and CDR2 SMNVEV (reference sequence). The CDR3 is made up of 13 amino acids. Deletions cut 8 bases from V and 6 bases from J, with 16 bases between. In nucleotides, the CDR3 is TGTGCCAGCGGGAAAGGTTTAGGGGATGGCTACACCTTC. This translates into CASGKGLGDGYTF.

Many counts were recorded for this clonotype. This rearrangement joins TRBV20-1 to TRBJ2-7; TRBD2 agrees at 10 bases. This CDR3 has 17 residues. The V gene end was trimmed by 5 bases and the J gene end by 3 bases; junction bases not matched to a gene: 16. Looked up from germline, CDR1 is DFQATT and CDR2 is SNEGSKA (reference sequence). CDR3 sequence: CSALHSSGGLMGYEQYF. The CDR3 DNA sequence: TGCAGTGCTCTCCATTCTAGCGGGGGCCTTATGGGCTACGAGCAGTACTTC.

This clonotype was observed many times. J is TRBJ2-1 and V is TRBV7-9; D is uncertain. This CDR3 contains 11 residues. Germline lookup yields CDR1 SEHNR and CDR2 FQNEAQ (reference sequence). V shed 2 bases and J shed 8 bases, with 4 bases lying between them. The CDR3 reads CASSLWDEQFF. DNA of the CDR3: TGTGCCAGCAGCTTATGGGATGAGCAGTTCTTC.

This clonotype was seen many times. J is TRBJ2-1 and V is TRBV7-8, with D maybe TRBD1 (6 bases). The V end lost 3 bases, the J end lost 4 bases, and 10 bases lay between the germline ends. The CDR3 is 14 residues long. CDR1 is SGHVS, CDR2 FQNEAQ, per germline. In DNA form, the CDR3 reads TGTGCCAGCAGCTTCGGGACACAATACAATGAGCAGTTCTTC. Translation: CASSFGTQYNEQFF.